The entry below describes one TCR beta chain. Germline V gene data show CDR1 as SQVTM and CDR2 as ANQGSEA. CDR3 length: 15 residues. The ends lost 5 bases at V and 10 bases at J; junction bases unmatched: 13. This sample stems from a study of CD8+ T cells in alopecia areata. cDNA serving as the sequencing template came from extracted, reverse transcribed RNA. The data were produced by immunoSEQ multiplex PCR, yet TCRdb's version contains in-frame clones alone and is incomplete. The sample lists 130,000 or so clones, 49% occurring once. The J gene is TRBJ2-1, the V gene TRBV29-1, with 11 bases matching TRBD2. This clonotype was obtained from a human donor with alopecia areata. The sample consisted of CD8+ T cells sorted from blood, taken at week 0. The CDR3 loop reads CSVYFRLAGSSEQFF. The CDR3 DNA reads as TGCAGCGTTTACTTCAGACTAGCGGGGAGCTCCGAGCAGTTCTTC.